This T cell receptor beta chain was captured in a study of blood T cell repertoires in COVID-19. Study context: Samples came from the United States, Italy and Spain, spanning acute and convalescent COVID-19. PBMCs, B-cell-depleted T cells, or T cells were the source of the cDNA or gDNA that made up the material.

Measured with immunoSEQ multiplex PCR; TCRdb has only the in-frame clones, and not every one. The sample carries a few hundred thousand clones, approximately 90% recorded once. The sample consisted of peripheral blood. This clonotype was sampled from a young woman who had recovered from COVID-19.

The CDR3 bases are TGTGCCAGCAGCCCCAGGCAGGAGGGTCAAGAGACCCAGTACTTC. Its translation: CASSPRQEGQETQYF. The J gene is TRBJ2-5, the V gene TRBV7-8; TRBD2 might be the D (6 bases). The length of the CDR3 is 15 residues. The germline V gene has CDR1 SGHVS and CDR2 FQNEAQ. The V gene lost 5 bases and the J gene lost 2 bases, with 15 bases spanning the gap.